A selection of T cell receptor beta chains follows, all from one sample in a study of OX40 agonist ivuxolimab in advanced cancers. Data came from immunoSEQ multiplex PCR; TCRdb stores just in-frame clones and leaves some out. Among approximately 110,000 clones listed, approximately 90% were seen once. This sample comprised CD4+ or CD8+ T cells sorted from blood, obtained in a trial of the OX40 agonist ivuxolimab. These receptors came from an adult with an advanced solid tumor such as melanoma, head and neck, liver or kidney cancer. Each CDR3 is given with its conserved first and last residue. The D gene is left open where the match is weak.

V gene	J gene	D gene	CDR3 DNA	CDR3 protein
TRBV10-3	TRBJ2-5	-	TGTGCCATCAGGGGAGACCCCCAAGAGACCCAGTACTTC	CAIRGDPQETQYF
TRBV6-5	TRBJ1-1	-	TGTGCCAGCAGACTAGAGGGTATCACTGAAGCTTTCTTT	CASRLEGITEAFF
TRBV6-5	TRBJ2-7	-	TGTGCCAGCAGTTACTCGGGGGACCCCTACTACGAGCAGTACTTC	CASSYSGDPYYEQYF
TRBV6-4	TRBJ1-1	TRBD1	TGTGCCAGCAGTGACTCAGGCAGGGGGGGGTTTAACACTGAAGCTTTCTTT	CASSDSGRGGFNTEAFF
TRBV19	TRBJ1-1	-	TGTGCCAGTAGTATATGGGAGAACACTGAAGCTTTCTTT	CASSIWENTEAFF
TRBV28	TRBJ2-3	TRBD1	TGTGCCAGCAGCGGGCAGACAGGGGGTATGGATACGCAGTATTTT	CASSGQTGGMDTQYF
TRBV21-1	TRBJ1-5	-	TGTGCCAGCAGCCCCCTCCTCTCGGGAGATCTGGACACTAATCAGCCCCAGCATTTT	CASSPLLSGDLDTNQPQHF
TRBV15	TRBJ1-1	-	TGTGCCACCAGCCCACCCGGATTTTTCGCTGAAGCTTTCTTT	CATSPPGFFAEAFF
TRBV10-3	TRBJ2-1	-	TGTGCCATCAGTGTTCTCACCTACAATGAGCAGTTCTTC	CAISVLTYNEQFF
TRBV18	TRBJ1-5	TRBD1	TGTGCCAGCTCACCTGAGAGGACAGGGTCAGGCAATCAGCCCCAGCATTTT	CASSPERTGSGNQPQHF
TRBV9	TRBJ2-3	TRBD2	TGTGCCAGCAGCTTCCTGACTAGCCTAAGCACAGATACGCAGTATTTT	CASSFLTSLSTDTQYF